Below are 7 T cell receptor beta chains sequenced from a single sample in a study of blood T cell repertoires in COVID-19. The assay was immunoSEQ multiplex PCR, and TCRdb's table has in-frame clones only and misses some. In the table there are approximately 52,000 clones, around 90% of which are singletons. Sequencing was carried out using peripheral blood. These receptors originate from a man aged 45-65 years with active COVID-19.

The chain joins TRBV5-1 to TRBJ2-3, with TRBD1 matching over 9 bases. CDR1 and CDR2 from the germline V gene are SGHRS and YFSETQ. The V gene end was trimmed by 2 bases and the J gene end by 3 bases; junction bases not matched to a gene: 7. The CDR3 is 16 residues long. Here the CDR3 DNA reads TGCGCCAGCAGCTTCATTTCAGGGACAGGGACAGATACGCAGTATTTT. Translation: CASSFISGTGTDTQYF.

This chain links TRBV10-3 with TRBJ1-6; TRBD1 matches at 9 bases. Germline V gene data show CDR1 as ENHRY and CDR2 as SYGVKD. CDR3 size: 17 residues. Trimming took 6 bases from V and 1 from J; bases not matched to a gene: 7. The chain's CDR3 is CAIREDRGGSYNSPLHF. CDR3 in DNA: TGTGCCATCAGGGAAGACAGGGGGGGTTCCTATAATTCACCCCTCCACTTT.

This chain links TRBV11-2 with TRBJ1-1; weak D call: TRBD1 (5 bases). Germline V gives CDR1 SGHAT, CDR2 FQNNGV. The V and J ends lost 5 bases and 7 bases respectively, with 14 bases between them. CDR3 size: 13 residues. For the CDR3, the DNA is TGTGCCAGCAGCCAAAGGAGGGGCAATGAAGCTTTCTTT. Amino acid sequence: CASSQRRGNEAFF.

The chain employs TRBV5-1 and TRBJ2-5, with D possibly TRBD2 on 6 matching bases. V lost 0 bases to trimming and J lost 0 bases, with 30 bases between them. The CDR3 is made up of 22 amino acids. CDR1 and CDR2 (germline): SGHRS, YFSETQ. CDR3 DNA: TGCGCCAGCAGCTTGGGCCGGTTTGGGTTGACTGGGGCTAGCGCTTACCAAGAGACCCAGTACTTC. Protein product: CASSLGRFGLTGASAYQETQYF.

CDR3 nucleotides: TGTGCCAGCAGTGAAGGGAGAGCCGTCAATCAGCCCCAGCATTTT. Its protein product is CASSEGRAVNQPQHF. This chain connects TRBV2 to TRBJ1-5; D ambiguous. The CDR3 loop spans 15 amino acids. CDR1 and CDR2 (germline): SNHLY, FYNNEI. V lost 1 base and J 3 bases, leaving 10 bases between the germline ends. Variable domain in full (rest from reference TRBV2 and TRBJ1-5): EPEVTQTPSHQVTQMGQEVILRCVPISNHLYFYWYRQILGQKVEFLVSFYNNEISEKSEIFDDQFSVERPDGSNFTLKIRSTKLEDSAMYFCASSEGRAVNQPQHFGDGTRLSIL.

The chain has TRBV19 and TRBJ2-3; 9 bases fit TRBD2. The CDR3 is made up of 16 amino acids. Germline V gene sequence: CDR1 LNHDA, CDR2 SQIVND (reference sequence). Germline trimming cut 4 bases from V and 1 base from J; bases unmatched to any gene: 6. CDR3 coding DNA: TGTGCCAGTAGTAGATTAGCGGGGGATGGCACAGATACGCAGTATTTT. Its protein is CASSRLAGDGTDTQYF.

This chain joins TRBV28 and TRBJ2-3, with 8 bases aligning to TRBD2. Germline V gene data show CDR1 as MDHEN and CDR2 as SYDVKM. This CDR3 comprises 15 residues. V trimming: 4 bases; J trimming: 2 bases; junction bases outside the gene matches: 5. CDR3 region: CASSSAGANTDTQYF. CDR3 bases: TGTGCCAGCAGTTCAGCGGGGGCGAACACAGATACGCAGTATTTT.